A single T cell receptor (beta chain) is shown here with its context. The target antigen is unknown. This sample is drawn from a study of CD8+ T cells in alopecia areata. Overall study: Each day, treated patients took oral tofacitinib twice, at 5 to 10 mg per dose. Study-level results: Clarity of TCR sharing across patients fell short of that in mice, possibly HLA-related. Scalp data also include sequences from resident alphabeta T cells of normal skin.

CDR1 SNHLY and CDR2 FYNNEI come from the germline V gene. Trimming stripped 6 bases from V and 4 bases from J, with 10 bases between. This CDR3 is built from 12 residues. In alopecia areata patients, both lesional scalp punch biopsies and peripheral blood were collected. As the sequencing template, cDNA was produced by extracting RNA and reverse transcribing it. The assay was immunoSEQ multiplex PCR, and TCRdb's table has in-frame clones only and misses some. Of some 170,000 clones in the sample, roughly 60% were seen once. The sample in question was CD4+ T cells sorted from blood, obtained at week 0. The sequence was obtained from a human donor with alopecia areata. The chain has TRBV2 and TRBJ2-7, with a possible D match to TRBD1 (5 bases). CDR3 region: CASSPTVYEQYF. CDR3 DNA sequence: TGTGCCAGCAGCCCGACAGTATACGAGCAGTACTTC. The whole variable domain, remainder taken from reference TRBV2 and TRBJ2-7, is EPEVTQTPSHQVTQMGQEVILRCVPISNHLYFYWYRQILGQKVEFLVSFYNNEISEKSEIFDDQFSVERPDGSNFTLKIRSTKLEDSAMYFCASSPTVYEQYFGPGTRLTVT.